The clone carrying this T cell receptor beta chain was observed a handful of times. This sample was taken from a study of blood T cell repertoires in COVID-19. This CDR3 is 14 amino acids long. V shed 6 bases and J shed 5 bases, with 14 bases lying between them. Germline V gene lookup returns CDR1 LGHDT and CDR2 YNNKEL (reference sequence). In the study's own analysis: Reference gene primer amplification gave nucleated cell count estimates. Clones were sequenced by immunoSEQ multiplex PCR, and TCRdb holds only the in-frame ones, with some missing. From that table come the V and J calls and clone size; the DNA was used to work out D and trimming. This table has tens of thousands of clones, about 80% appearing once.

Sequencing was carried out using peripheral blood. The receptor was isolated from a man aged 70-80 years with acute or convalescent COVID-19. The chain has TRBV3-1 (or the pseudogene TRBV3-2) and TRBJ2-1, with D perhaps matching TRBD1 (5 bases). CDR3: CASREWGPDNEQFF. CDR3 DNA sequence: TGTGCCAGCAGAGAGTGGGGCCCGGACAATGAGCAGTTCTTC.